The 2 T cell receptor beta chains given below trace back to one sample, sequenced in a study of monozygotic twins with cystic fibrosis (dated by TCRdb to about 2021). Libraries came from the immunoSEQ multiplex PCR assay. The table was pulled from immuneACCESS by TCRdb, which kept in-frame rearrangements only. Such tables lose some clones; where checked, under half of the loss comes from unresolved V genes, and the rest has no known cause. The sample table shows 25,000 to 40,000 clones, and approximately 97% are seen once. The ten largest clones take up 0.17% of the sample. Sequencing was performed on blood. The receptors here all came from a girl aged 2 to 10 with cystic fibrosis.

The chain has TRBV11-2 and TRBJ1-2; 8 bases line up with TRBD1. V lost 5 bases to trimming and J lost 9 bases; unmatched junction nucleotides: 8. The CDR3 is 13 amino acids. CDR1 and CDR2 from the germline V gene are SGHAT and FQNNGV. In DNA, the CDR3 is TGTGCCAGCAGCCCGGGACAGGAGAAGAGCTACACCTTC. Translation: CASSPGQEKSYTF.

This chain connects TRBV5-6 to TRBJ2-7; D is possibly TRBD1 or TRBD2 (5 bases each). With 1 base removed from V and 6 bases from J, the gap between germline ends came to 11 bases. The CDR3 is made up of 13 amino acids. Germline V lookup: CDR1 SGHDT, CDR2 YYEEEE. CDR3 sequence (DNA): TGTGCCAGCAGCTTGTTCGGGGCGGGCGAGCAGTACTTC. Protein sequence: CASSLFGAGEQYF.